Here is one T cell receptor beta chain with its context. The antigen is not known. This sample is drawn from a study of beta chain features in type 1 diabetes. Study as a whole: Sorted cells from all samples, numbering fewer than 120,000,000, were examined.

Sequenced material consisted of expressed TCRB transcripts (all of the isolated RNA was reverse transcribed). Method: immunoSEQ multiplex PCR; TCRdb's copy keeps in-frame clones and lacks some. The data hold some 370,000 clones, with 8.5% to 10% observed a single time. Germline V CDR1 and CDR2: MNHEY, SMNVEV (reference sequence). The V end was cut by 4 bases, the J end by 2 bases, with 11 bases between. The CDR3 contains 14 residues. The study's findings and limits: Type 1 diabetes patients had moderately but significantly shorter TCRB CDR3s in all four CD4+ subsets.

The chain couples TRBV27 to TRBJ1-1, with TRBD1 as a possible D gene (5 bases). Material for sequencing was central memory CD4+ T cells from blood. The clonotype originates from a young man with type 1 diabetes. The DNA of the CDR3 is TGTGCCAGCAGTTATGACAGTTCCAACACTGAAGCTTTCTTT. Its translation is CASSYDSSNTEAFF.